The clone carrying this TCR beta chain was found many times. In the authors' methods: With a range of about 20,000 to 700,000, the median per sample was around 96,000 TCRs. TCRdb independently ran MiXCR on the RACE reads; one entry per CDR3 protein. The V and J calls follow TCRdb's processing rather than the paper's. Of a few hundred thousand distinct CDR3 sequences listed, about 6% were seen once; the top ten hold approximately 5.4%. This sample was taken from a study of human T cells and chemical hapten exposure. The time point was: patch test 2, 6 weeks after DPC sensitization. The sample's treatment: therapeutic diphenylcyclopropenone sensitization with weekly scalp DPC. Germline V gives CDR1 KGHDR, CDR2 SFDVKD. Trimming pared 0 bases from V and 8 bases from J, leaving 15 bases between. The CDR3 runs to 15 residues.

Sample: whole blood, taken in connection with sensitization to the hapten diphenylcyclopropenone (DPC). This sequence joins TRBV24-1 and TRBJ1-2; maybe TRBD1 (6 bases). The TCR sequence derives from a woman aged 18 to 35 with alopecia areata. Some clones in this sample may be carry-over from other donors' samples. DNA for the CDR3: TGTGCCACCAGTGATTTGCTTGGCAGGGGAAAAGGCTACACCTTC. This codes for CATSDLLGRGKGYTF.